A selection of T cell receptor beta chains follows, all from one sample in a study of blood T cell repertoires in COVID-19. The data were produced by immunoSEQ multiplex PCR, yet TCRdb's version contains in-frame clones alone and is incomplete. The data show a few hundred thousand clones, approximately 83% seen once. Sequences were obtained from PBMCs or T cells enriched from blood (not recorded which). The origin of the receptors is a man between 25 and 39 years old who had recovered from COVID-19. Both conserved end residues are part of each CDR3. D genes are given only for firm matches. Part of the rows lack a size; the others show once, few, many or a class for expanded clones.

size,D,V,J,DNA,CDR3
-,-,TRBV20-1,TRBJ1-5,TGCAGTGCTAGTAACATGGACAGAAATCAGCCCCAGCATTTT,CSASNMDRNQPQHF
-,-,TRBV11-3,TRBJ2-2,TGTGCCAGCAGTTCAAGCTTGACACTGAACACCGGGGAGCTGTTTTTT,CASSSSLTLNTGELFF
-,-,TRBV27,TRBJ1-2,TGTGCCAGCAAACAAGCTAACTATGGCTACACCTTC,CASKQANYGYTF
once,-,TRBV19,TRBJ1-1,TGTGCCAGTAGTACCGGGGGGGGGAACACTGAAGCTTTCTTT,CASSTGGGNTEAFF
-,TRBD1,TRBV5-1,TRBJ2-5,TGCGCCAGCAGCTTGGGGACAGGGGTAGAGACCCAGTACTTC,CASSLGTGVETQYF
-,-,TRBV4-1,TRBJ1-2,TGCGCCAGCAGCCATGAGGAAGGTCGCGGAGGCTACACCTTC,CASSHEEGRGGYTF
-,TRBD2,TRBV4-3,TRBJ2-6,TGCGCCAGCAGCCAAGATCCAGCTAGCGGGGGCTCTGGGGCCAACGTCCTGACTTTC,CASSQDPASGGSGANVLTF
-,-,TRBV9,TRBJ2-2,TGTGCCAGCAGCGTAGAAAGGGGTCGAACCGGGGAGCTGTTTTTT,CASSVERGRTGELFF
-,-,TRBV4-2,TRBJ2-3,TGTGCCAGCAGCCAAGAGGCAGGCCATAGCACAGATACGCAGTATTTT,CASSQEAGHSTDTQYF
few,-,TRBV21-1,TRBJ2-7,TGTGCCAGCAGCAAGGGCCAGTACGAGCAGTACTTC,CASSKGQYEQYF
-,TRBD1,TRBV9,TRBJ1-3,TGTGCCAGCAGCGTCTCCGAGGCCAGGGGGGAAAACACCATATATTTT,CASSVSEARGENTIYF
-,TRBD1,TRBV11-2,TRBJ2-3,TGTGCCAGCAGCTTAGAAAGGAGGTTAACCGGGACAGGGAGCCGGCAGTATTTT,CASSLERRLTGTGSRQYF
-,-,TRBV11-1,TRBJ1-2,TGTGCCAGCAGCTTAGCGCGAAACTATGGCTACACCTTC,CASSLARNYGYTF
-,TRBD2,TRBV6-2/TRBV6-3,TRBJ2-5,TGTGCCAGCAGCTCTACTCCTATAGCGGGGGGGCCCCGAGAGACCCAGTACTTC,CASSSTPIAGGPRETQYF
-,-,TRBV7-8,TRBJ2-7,TGTGCCAGCTCCATAGCGGATGGCTACGAGCAGTACTTC,CASSIADGYEQYF
-,TRBD1,TRBV2,TRBJ1-6,TGTGCCAGCATCCCGGACAGGGCCAATTCACCCCTCCACTTT,CASIPDRANSPLHF
once,-,TRBV27,TRBJ2-2,TGTGCCAGCAGTTTAATCTTAGGGACAAGAGACACCGGGGAGCTGTTTTTT,CASSLILGTRDTGELFF
-,TRBD2,TRBV19,TRBJ2-3,TGTGCCAGTAGTACCCTAGCGGGGGCCTCCACAGATACGCAGTATTTT,CASSTLAGASTDTQYF
-,TRBD1,TRBV11-1,TRBJ2-1,TGTGCCAGCAGCTTAGAGGGGGCCGGGGAGCAGTTCTTC,CASSLEGAGEQFF
-,TRBD2,TRBV3-1/TRBV3-2,TRBJ2-1,TGTGCCAGCAGCCAAGTAGCGGGACTAGCGGATCACAATGAGCAGTTCTTC,CASSQVAGLADHNEQFF
-,TRBD1,TRBV11-2,TRBJ2-1,TGTGCCAGCAGCTTAGCCCCGGAAACACAGGGGGCTTCCTACAATGAGCAGTTCTTC,CASSLAPETQGASYNEQFF
-,TRBD1,TRBV9,TRBJ1-5,TGTGCCAGCAGCGAGGGTGGGACAGGGGTTGGGCCCCAGCATTTT,CASSEGGTGVGPQHF
-,-,TRBV6-5,TRBJ2-3,TGTGCCAGCAGTTACTCGAAGGAGGGGACCACAGATACGCAGTATTTT,CASSYSKEGTTDTQYF
-,-,TRBV3-1/TRBV3-2,TRBJ1-3,TGTGCCAGCAGCCGACAGGAGGAAAACACCATATATTTT,CASSRQEENTIYF
-,TRBD1,TRBV4-2,TRBJ2-7,TGTGCCAGCAGCCAGGACAGGGCAAGCTCCTACGAGCAGTACTTC,CASSQDRASSYEQYF
few,TRBD1,TRBV5-1,TRBJ1-1,TGCGCCAGCAGTCTTACCGGGACAGGGCAAACTGAAGCTTTCTTT,CASSLTGTGQTEAFF